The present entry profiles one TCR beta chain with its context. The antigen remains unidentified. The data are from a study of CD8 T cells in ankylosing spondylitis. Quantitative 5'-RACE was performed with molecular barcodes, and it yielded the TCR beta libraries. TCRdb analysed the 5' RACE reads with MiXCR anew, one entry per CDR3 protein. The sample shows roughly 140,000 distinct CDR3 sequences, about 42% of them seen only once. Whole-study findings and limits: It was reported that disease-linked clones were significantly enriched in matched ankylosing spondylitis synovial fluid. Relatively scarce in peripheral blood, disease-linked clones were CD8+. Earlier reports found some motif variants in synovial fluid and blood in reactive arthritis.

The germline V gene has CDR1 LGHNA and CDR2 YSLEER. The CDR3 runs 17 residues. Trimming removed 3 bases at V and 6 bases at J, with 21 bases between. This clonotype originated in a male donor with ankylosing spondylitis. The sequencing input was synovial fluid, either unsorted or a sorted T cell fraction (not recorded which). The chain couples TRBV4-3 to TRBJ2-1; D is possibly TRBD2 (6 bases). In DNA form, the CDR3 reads TGCGCCAGCAGCCAGGGGGAAGGAGCGGGCCTTTCCAATGAGCAGTTCTTC. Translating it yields CASSQGEGAGLSNEQFF.